This entry lists 11 T cell receptor beta chains sequenced from one sample in a study of graft-versus-host responses after intestinal transplantation. Their cognate antigens are unknown. The method was immunoSEQ multiplex PCR; TCRdb's version includes in-frame clones alone and lacks a portion of them. The table lists 75,000 to 100,000 clones, roughly four fifths of them singletons. This specimen consisted of unstimulated CD8+ T cells sorted from spleen or lymph node cells, obtained before intestinal transplant. The source is a human donor who received an intestinal transplant.

The chain recombines TRBV28 with TRBJ2-5, with 8 nucleotides matching TRBD2. The CDR3 spans 14 residues. Germline V gene sequence: CDR1 MDHEN, CDR2 SYDVKM. Losses at the gene ends were 5 bases for V and 4 bases for J; bases not matched to a gene: 6. CDR3 residues: CASSPGGAGETQYF. CDR3 nucleotides: TGTGCCAGCAGTCCCGGGGGGGCAGGAGAGACCCAGTACTTC.

Details on this clone: Other DNA sequences in the same sample also yield this CDR3. V is TRBV5-1 and J is TRBJ2-1; TRBD2 is a possible D gene (5 bases). Germline CDR1 reads SGHRS; CDR2 reads YFSETQ. The CDR3 loop spans 16 amino acids. V lost 0 bases to trimming and J lost 4 bases, with 14 bases between them. For the CDR3, the DNA is TGCGCCAGCAGCTTGGCCGACTACACCATATACAATGAGCAGTTCTTC. Translating it yields CASSLADYTIYNEQFF.

Concerning this clone: Other DNA variants within this sample encode the same CDR3. The chain couples TRBV7-3 to TRBJ1-1, with D unclear. This CDR3 is 13 amino acids long. V shed 0 bases and J shed 1 base, with 3 bases lying between them. CDR1 is SGHTA and CDR2 is FQGTGA in the germline V gene. The CDR3 DNA reads as TGTGCCAGCAGCTTAACCGAGAACACTGAAGCTTTCTTT. It codes for CASSLTENTEAFF.

The chain couples TRBV15 to TRBJ2-7, with D perhaps given as TRBD1 or TRBD2 (5 bases each). The CDR3 covers 16 residues. Germline V CDR1 and CDR2: LNHNV, YYDKDF (reference sequence). V was trimmed by 2 bases and J by 0 bases, leaving 14 bases between them. The CDR3: CATSRPKSGSSYEQYF. CDR3 DNA: TGTGCCACCAGCAGACCCAAGTCAGGGAGCTCCTACGAGCAGTACTTC. The whole variable domain, filled in from reference TRBV15 and TRBJ2-7, reads DAMVIQNPRYQVTQFGKPVTLSCSQTLNHNVMYWYQQKSSQAPKLLFHYYDKDFNNEADTPDNFQSRRPNTSFCFLDIRSPGLGDTAMYLCATSRPKSGSSYEQYFGPGTRLTVT.

This clone was seen only a few times. The chain carries TRBV9 and TRBJ2-1; 10 bases are shared with TRBD2. V was clipped by 2 bases and J by 5 bases; unmatched bases: 7. Germline V gene lookup returns CDR1 SGDLS and CDR2 YYNGEE. This CDR3 region has 16 residues. The CDR3 spells CASSVEGLAINNEQFF. The CDR3 region has the DNA TGTGCCAGCAGCGTCGAGGGACTAGCGATTAACAATGAGCAGTTCTTC.

This clone was picked up one time. This chain uses TRBV4-1 with TRBJ2-3; no clear D. V gave up 0 bases and J gave up 2 bases, with 12 bases separating them. The CDR3 is made up of 16 amino acids. Germline V lookup: CDR1 MGHRA, CDR2 YSYEKL. The CDR3 spells CASSQEASQITDTQYF. Here the CDR3 DNA reads TGCGCCAGCAGCCAAGAAGCCTCACAAATCACAGATACGCAGTATTTT.

The chain recombines TRBV2 with TRBJ1-1; possible D gene TRBD1, 5 bases. The germline V and J ends were trimmed by 2 bases and 6 bases, with 19 bases remaining between them. The CDR3 runs 16 residues. Per germline, CDR1 SNHLY and CDR2 FYNNEI. The CDR3 nucleotides read TGTGCCAGCAGTGAAATGGGCCCCGGGGCCCGTCCTGAAGCTTTCTTT. Protein sequence: CASSEMGPGARPEAFF.

As DNA, the CDR3 is TGTGCCAGCAGCAAAGTCCGGGGTTACACTGAAGCTTTCTTT. This gives the protein CASSKVRGYTEAFF. The chain carries TRBV21-1 and TRBJ1-1. TRBV21-1 is annotated as a pseudogene. The CDR3 contains 14 residues.

The CDR3 reads CSVELASGSREQYF. CDR3 bases: TGCAGCGTTGAACTGGCTAGCGGGTCTCGAGAGCAGTACTTC. This chain links TRBV29-1 with TRBJ2-7, with 8 positions matching TRBD2. The germline gives CDR1 SQVTM, CDR2 ANQGSEA. This CDR3 is 14 amino acids long. Trimming removed 2 bases from V and 7 bases from J; junction bases left unmatched: 10.

The CDR3 protein is CASSEDVGSRRYGYTF. In nucleotides, the CDR3 is TGTGCCAGCAGTGAAGACGTGGGCAGTCGGCGCTATGGCTACACCTTC. The rearrangement links TRBV6-1 to TRBJ1-2; no reliable D call. Looked up from germline, CDR1 is MNHNS and CDR2 is SASEGT. V was cut by 1 base and J by 4 bases, with 16 bases left in between. This CDR3 region has 16 residues.

The rearrangement uses TRBV6-4 and TRBJ1-3, with TRBD1 matching 8 bases. The germline CDR1 and CDR2 sequences are MRHNA and SNTAGT. With V trimmed by 10 bases and J by 0 bases, 11 bases remained unmatched. The CDR3 sequence is 16 residues long. CDR3 sequence (DNA): TGTGCCACCCCGACAGGGGATGACGGCTCTGGAAACACCATATATTTT. This sequence encodes CATPTGDDGSGNTIYF.